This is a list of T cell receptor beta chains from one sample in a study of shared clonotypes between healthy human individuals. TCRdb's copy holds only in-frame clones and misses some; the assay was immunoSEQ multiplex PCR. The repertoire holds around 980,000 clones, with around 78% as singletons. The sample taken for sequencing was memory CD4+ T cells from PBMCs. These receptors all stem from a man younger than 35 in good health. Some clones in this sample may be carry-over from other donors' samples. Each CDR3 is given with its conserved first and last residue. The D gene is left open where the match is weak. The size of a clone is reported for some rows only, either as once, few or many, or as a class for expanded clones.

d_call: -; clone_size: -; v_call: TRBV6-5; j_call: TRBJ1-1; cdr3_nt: TGTGCCAGCAGTTACTCGAGGGGGGGACGGAATGAAGCTTTCTTT; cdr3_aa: CASSYSRGGRNEAFF
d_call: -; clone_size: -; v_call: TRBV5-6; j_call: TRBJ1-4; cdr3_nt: TGTGCCAGCAGCCTCATGACAGCCGCGGTCACTAATGAAAAACTGTTTTTT; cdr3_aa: CASSLMTAAVTNEKLFF
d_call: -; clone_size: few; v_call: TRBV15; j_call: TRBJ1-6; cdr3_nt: TGTGCCACCAGCAGAGATACCCGTGGGTCACCCCTCCACTTT; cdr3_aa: CATSRDTRGSPLHF
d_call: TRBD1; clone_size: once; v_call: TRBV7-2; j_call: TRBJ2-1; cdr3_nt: TGTGCCAGCAGCCTACCCGGGACAGCTCCTTTCTATGAGCAGTTCTTC; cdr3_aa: CASSLPGTAPFYEQFF
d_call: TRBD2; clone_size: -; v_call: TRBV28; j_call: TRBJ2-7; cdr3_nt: TGTGCCAGCAGGACGAGCGGGGCCGGCTACGAGCAGTACTTC; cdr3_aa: CASRTSGAGYEQYF
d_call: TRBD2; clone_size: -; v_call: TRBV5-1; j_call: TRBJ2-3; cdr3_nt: TGCGCCAGCAGCTTGGCGGGGGGGAGCAGAGATACGCAGTATTTT; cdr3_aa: CASSLAGGSRDTQYF
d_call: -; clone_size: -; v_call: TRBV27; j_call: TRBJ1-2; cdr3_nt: TGTGCCAGCAGTCCCCGGGGCAGGAACTATGGCTACACCTTC; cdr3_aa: CASSPRGRNYGYTF
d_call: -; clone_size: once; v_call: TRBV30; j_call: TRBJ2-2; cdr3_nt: TGTGCCTGGGTCTCCCGGTCCCCGCACACCGGGGAGCTGTTTTTT; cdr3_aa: CAWVSRSPHTGELFF
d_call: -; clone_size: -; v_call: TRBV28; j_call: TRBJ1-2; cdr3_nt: TGTGCCAGCAGTTCCAACGGGGCCTACTATGGCTACACCTTC; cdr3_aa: CASSSNGAYYGYTF
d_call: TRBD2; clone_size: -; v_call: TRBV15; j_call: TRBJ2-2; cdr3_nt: TGTGCCACCAGCAGTAGGACTAGCGCCAACACCGGGGAGCTGTTTTTT; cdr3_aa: CATSSRTSANTGELFF
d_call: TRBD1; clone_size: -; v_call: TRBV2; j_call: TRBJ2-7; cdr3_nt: TGTGCCAGCAGGGCACCCGGGACAGGGTCCTACGAGCAGTACTTC; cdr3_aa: CASRAPGTGSYEQYF
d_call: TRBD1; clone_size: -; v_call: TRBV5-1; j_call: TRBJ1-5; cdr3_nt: TGCGCCAGCAGCTTGGCCGGGGGACAGGGGGCACCCCAGCATTTT; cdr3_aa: CASSLAGGQGAPQHF
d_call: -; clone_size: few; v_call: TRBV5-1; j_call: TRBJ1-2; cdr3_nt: TGCGCCAGCAGCTTAGCCCCGTCGGCCGGCTACACCTTC; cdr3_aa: CASSLAPSAGYTF
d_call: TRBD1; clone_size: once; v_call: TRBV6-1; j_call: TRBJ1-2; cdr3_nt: TGTGCCAGCAGTCCAGGGGGTGACTATGGCTACACCTTC; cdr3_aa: CASSPGGDYGYTF
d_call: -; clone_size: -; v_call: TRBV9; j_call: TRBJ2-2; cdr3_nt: TGTGCCAGCAGCGTAGACGGGACTAACACCGGGGAGCTGTTTTTT; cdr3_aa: CASSVDGTNTGELFF
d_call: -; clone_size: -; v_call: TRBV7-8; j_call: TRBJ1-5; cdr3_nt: TGTGCCAGCAGCTTAGGCGACAGTTATCAGCCCCAGCATTTT; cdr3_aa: CASSLGDSYQPQHF
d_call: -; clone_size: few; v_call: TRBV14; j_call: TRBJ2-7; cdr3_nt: TGTGCCAGCAGCCAACTTGGCGGATTTTACGAGCAGTACTTC; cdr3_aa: CASSQLGGFYEQYF
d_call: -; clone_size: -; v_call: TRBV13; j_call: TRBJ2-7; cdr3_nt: TGTGCCAGCAGCTTAGGGGGCGGGATGACCTACGAGCAGTACTTC; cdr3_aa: CASSLGGGMTYEQYF
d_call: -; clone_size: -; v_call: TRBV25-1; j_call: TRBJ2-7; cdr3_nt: TGTGCCAGCCTCCCGGGGGCGTCCGGACCCTACGAGCAGTACTTC; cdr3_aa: CASLPGASGPYEQYF
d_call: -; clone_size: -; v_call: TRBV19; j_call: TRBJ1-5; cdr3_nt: TGTGCCAGTAGTAATATTGGGGCTGGGCAGCCCCAGCATTTT; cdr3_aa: CASSNIGAGQPQHF
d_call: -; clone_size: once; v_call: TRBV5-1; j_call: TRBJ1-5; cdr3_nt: TGCGCCAGCAGCTTGGGCACAGGGCTCCAGCCCCAGCATTTT; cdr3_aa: CASSLGTGLQPQHF
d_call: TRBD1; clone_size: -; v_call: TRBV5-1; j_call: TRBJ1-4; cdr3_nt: TGCGCCAGCAGCGAAGGGACAGGGGTGGCTAATGAAAAACTGTTTTTT; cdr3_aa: CASSEGTGVANEKLFF
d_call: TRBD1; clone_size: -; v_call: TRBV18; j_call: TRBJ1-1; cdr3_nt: TGTGCCAGCTCCCGGGACAGGGGATTGGCTTTCTTT; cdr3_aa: CASSRDRGLAFF
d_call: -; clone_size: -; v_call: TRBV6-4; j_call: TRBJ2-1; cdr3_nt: TGTGCCGGGCCGCCCCATAGTCCCCCACACAATGAGCAGTTCTTC; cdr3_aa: CAGPPHSPPHNEQFF
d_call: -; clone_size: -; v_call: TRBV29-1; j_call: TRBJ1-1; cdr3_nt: -; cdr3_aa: CSVATGAANTEAFF
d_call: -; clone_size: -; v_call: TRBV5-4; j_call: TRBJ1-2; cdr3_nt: TGTGCCAGCAGCCTCTTGGGTCGGGCAGGGGTTACGGGCTACACCTTC; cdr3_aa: CASSLLGRAGVTGYTF
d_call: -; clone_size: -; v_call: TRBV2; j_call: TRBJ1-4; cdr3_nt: TGTGCCAGCAGAGTTAGACCCCCCGAGAAACTGTTTTTT; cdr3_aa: CASRVRPPEKLFF
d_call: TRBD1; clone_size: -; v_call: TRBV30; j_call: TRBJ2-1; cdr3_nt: TGTGCCTGGGACTTGTTGACAGGGGGGTCGGGTGAGCAGTTCTTC; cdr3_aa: CAWDLLTGGSGEQFF
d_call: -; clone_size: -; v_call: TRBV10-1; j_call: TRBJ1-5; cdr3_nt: TGCGCCAGCATAAGGGGCAGCTTCAATCAGCCCCAGCATTTT; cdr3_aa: CASIRGSFNQPQHF
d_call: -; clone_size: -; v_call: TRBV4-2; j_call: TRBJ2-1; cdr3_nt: TGTGCCAGCAGCCGGCGGGGCTACAATGAGCAGTTCTTC; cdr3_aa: CASSRRGYNEQFF
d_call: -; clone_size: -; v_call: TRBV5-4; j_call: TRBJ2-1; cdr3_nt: TGTGCCAGCAGCCCTACTGGGAGCTCCTACAATGAGCAGTTCTTC; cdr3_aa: CASSPTGSSYNEQFF
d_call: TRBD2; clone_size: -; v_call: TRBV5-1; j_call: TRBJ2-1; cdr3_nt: TGCGCCAGCAGCTTCGGCGGGAGGGCCATGGATGAGCAGTTCTTC; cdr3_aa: CASSFGGRAMDEQFF
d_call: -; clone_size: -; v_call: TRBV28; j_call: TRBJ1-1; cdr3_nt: TGTGCCAGCAGTTTATCGTCAGGGAGGCGTAAGACTGAAGCTTTCTTT; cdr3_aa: CASSLSSGRRKTEAFF